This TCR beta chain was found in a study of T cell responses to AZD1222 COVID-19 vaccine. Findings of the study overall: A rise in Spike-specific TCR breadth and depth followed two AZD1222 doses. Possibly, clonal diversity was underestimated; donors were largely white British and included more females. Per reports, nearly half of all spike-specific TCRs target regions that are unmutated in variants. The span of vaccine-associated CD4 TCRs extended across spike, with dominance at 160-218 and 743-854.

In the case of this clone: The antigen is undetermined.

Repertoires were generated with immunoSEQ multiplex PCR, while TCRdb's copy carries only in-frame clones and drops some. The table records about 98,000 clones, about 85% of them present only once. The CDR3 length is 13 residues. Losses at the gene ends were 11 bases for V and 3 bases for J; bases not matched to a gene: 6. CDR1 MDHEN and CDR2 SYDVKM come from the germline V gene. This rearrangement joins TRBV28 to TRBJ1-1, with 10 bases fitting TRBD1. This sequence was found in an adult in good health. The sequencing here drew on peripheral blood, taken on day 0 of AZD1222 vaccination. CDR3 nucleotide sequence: TGTGCCGGCTCGGACAGGGGGGACACTGAAGCTTTCTTT. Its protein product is CAGSDRGDTEAFF. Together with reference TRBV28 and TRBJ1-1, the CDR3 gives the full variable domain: DVKVTQSSRYLVKRTGEKVFLECVQDMDHENMFWYRQDPGLGLRLIYFSYDVKMKEKGDIPEGYSVSREKKERFSLILESASTNQTSMYLCAGSDRGDTEAFFGQGTRLTVV.